The clone carrying this T cell receptor beta chain appeared a few times. Per the study methods: Estimation of nucleated cell counts was performed using reference gene primer amplification. The protocol was immunoSEQ multiplex PCR, while the TCRdb copy is restricted to in-frame clones and leaves out a portion. V and J calls and clone size are copied from that table; D and trimming were computed from the DNA. The sample yields over 200,000 clones, roughly 84% seen once. The CDR3 extends over 17 amino acids. Between the trimmed V and J ends, which lost 2 bases and 3 bases, there was a span of 19 bases. Germline CDR1 and CDR2: PRHDT and FYEKMQ (reference sequence). This record comes from a study of blood T cell repertoires in COVID-19. In the study overall: Acute-phase and convalescent COVID-19 samples originated in the United States, Italy and Spain. T cells, B-cell-depleted T cells, or PBMCs supplied cDNA or gDNA.

Sequences were obtained from peripheral blood. The chain combines TRBV13 with TRBJ1-2; tentatively, D is TRBD1 (5 bases). The TCR originated in a woman older than 75 with active or convalescent COVID-19. The CDR3: CASSLIRLVGPDYGYTF. As DNA, the CDR3 is TGTGCCAGCAGCTTAATCCGATTGGTGGGGCCTGACTATGGCTACACCTTC. The entire variable domain, with the rest obtained from reference TRBV13 and TRBJ1-2, is as follows: AAGVIQSPRHLIKEKRETATLKCYPIPRHDTVYWYQQGPGQDPQFLISFYEKMQSDKGSIPDRFSAQQFSDYHSELNMSSLELGDSALYFCASSLIRLVGPDYGYTFGSGTRLTVV.